Below, 24 T cell receptor beta chains from the same sample are listed, as sequenced in a study of beta chain features in type 1 diabetes. Broader study findings: Type 1 diabetes patients showed a moderate but significant shortening of TCRB CDR3s in all four CD4+ subsets.

These receptors' targets are unknown. Reverse transcribing all isolated RNA meant expressed TCRB transcripts were sequenced. Assay used: immunoSEQ multiplex PCR; TCRdb lists only in-frame clones, some missing. The table lists 100,000 to 150,000 clones, over 15% of them singletons, with over 2% in the top ten. Sequencing was carried out using central memory CD4+ T cells from blood. The receptors originated from a man in his thirties or forties with type 1 diabetes.

This clone has only a few counts. This chain links TRBV9 with TRBJ2-1, with D unclear. CDR1 and CDR2 (germline): SGDLS, YYNGEE. The CDR3 covers 14 residues. The V and J ends lost 4 bases and 7 bases respectively, with 15 bases between them. The CDR3 DNA reads as TGTGCCAGCAGCCCCCGGAGTCAAGGGAATGAGCAGTTCTTC. Encoded protein: CASSPRSQGNEQFF. The complete variable domain, with remaining parts taken from reference TRBV9 and TRBJ2-1, reads DSGVTQTPKHLITATGQRVTLRCSPRSGDLSVYWYQQSLDQGLQFLIQYYNGEERAKGNILERFSAQQFPDLHSELNLSSLELGDSALYFCASSPRSQGNEQFFGPGTRLTVL.

The chain combines TRBV11-2 with TRBJ2-3; D might be TRBD2 (7 bases). With 4 bases removed from V and 0 bases from J, the gap between germline ends came to 14 bases. The germline V gene encodes CDR1 SGHAT and CDR2 FQNNGV. The CDR3 has 16 amino acids. The CDR3 is CASSSGGLPSTDTQYF. CDR3 nucleotides: TGTGCCAGCAGCTCGGGGGGCTTACCTAGCACAGATACGCAGTATTTT.

Of note for this clone: A read error may produce the germline difference seen at one junction end. The J gene is TRBJ2-3, the V gene TRBV25-1, with D perhaps being TRBD1 or TRBD2 (5 bases each). The CDR3 totals 14 residues. From germline, CDR1 is MGHDK and CDR2 SYGVNS. The CDR3 DNA reads as TGTGCCACCAGTCACAGGACTAGCACAGATACGCAGTATTTT. Protein sequence: CATSHRTSTDTQYF.

V usage is TRBV4-2 and J usage is TRBJ2-6, with D unresolved. This CDR3 region has 15 residues. The V and J ends lost 1 base and 4 bases respectively, with 8 bases between them. The V gene's germline CDR1 is LGHNA and CDR2 YNFKEQ. The CDR3 spells CASSQASLGANVLTF. The CDR3 nucleotides are TGTGCCAGCAGCCAAGCGAGTCTCGGGGCCAACGTCCTGACTTTC.

The chain has TRBV5-6 and TRBJ2-1, with TRBD1 matching over 7 bases. Trimming at V came to 2 bases and at J to 3 bases, leaving 5 bases not matched to a gene. The CDR3 is 15 amino acids. Germline CDR1 reads SGHDT; CDR2 reads YYEEEE. The CDR3 coding sequence is TGTGCCAGCAGCTTACAACAGGGGAACTACAATGAGCAGTTCTTC. Amino acids: CASSLQQGNYNEQFF.

CDR3 region: CASRSFRRGPGYTF. CDR3 in DNA: TGTGCCAGCAGGTCCTTTCGAAGGGGCCCTGGCTACACCTTC. The chain couples TRBV28 to TRBJ1-2; D is perhaps TRBD1 (5 bases). The germline gives CDR1 MDHEN, CDR2 SYDVKM. This CDR3 region has 14 residues. Trimming took 6 bases from V and 7 from J, leaving 18 bases between them.

This clone has just a few counts. The rearrangement uses TRBV7-2 and TRBJ2-2; no clear D. In germline, CDR1 is SGHTA, CDR2 FQGNSA. The CDR3 covers 12 residues. Deletions cut 5 bases from V and 6 bases from J, with 7 bases between. CDR3 nucleotides: TGTGCCAGCAGCCTGTGGGCCGGGGAGCTGTTTTTT. Translating gives CASSLWAGELFF.

The chain uses TRBV2 and TRBJ2-2; TRBD1 or TRBD2 may be the D gene (5 bases each). Trimming pared 4 bases from V and 0 bases from J, leaving 12 bases between. This CDR3 region has 16 residues. Germline values: CDR1 SNHLY, CDR2 FYNNEI. The CDR3 loop is CASSVRGPPNTGELFF. In DNA form, the CDR3 reads TGTGCCAGCAGTGTGAGGGGCCCTCCGAACACCGGGGAGCTGTTTTTT.

The rearrangement uses TRBV30 and TRBJ2-2; unclear D gene. Trimming pared 3 bases from V and 5 bases from J, leaving 7 bases between. CDR1 and CDR2 (germline): GTSNPN, SVGIG (reference sequence). The CDR3 extends over 12 amino acids. DNA of the CDR3: TGTGCCTGGAGACCCCAGACCGGGGAGCTGTTTTTT. It translates to CAWRPQTGELFF.

Here the CDR3 DNA reads TGTGCCAGCAGTTTAGCCGGAGAGACCCAGTACTTC. This gives the protein CASSLAGETQYF. The chain employs TRBV6-5 and TRBJ2-5, with D unclear. V lost 4 bases to trimming and J lost 4 bases, with 7 bases between them. The CDR3 sequence is 12 residues long. Germline CDR1 and CDR2: MNHEY and SVGAGI.

This clone appeared a few times. This chain connects TRBV27 to TRBJ1-6, with TRBD1 identical over 8 bases. Germline-derived CDR1 and CDR2 are MNHEY and SMNVEV (reference sequence). V dropped 3 bases and J dropped 8; count of bases not matched to a gene: 9. CDR3 length equals 16 residues. The CDR3 loop reads CASSFRGQGLDSPLHF. The CDR3, as DNA: TGTGCCAGCAGTTTTAGAGGACAGGGATTGGATTCACCCCTCCACTTT.

This clone has only a few counts. The chain links TRBV5-1 to TRBJ2-1; D uncertain. The CDR3 consists of 16 residues. V lost 4 bases to trimming and J lost 0 bases, with 14 bases between them. Germline V gene lookup returns CDR1 SGHRS and CDR2 YFSETQ. The CDR3 bases are TGCGCCAGCAGCGGTCTCGCCTTCAGCTCCTACAATGAGCAGTTCTTC. It is translated as CASSGLAFSSYNEQFF.

This clone occurred a few times. The chain is built from TRBV2 and TRBJ2-7; D gene uncertain. This CDR3 has 15 residues. Germline loops: CDR1 SNHLY, CDR2 FYNNEI. Between the trimmed V and J ends, which lost 0 bases and 0 bases, there was a span of 9 bases. The CDR3 nucleotides read TGTGCCAGCAGTGAAGCGCAACAGATCTCCTACGAGCAGTACTTC. This gives the protein CASSEAQQISYEQYF.

The CDR3 reads CSVAGQYQETQYF. As DNA, the CDR3 is TGCAGCGTTGCTGGACAGTACCAAGAGACCCAGTACTTC. The chain couples TRBV29-1 to TRBJ2-5; D possibly corresponds to TRBD1 (6 bases). Trimming left V 4 bases short and J 0 bases short, with 9 bases between. This CDR3 contains 13 residues. CDR1 is SQVTM, CDR2 ANQGSEA, per germline.

J is TRBJ1-6 and V is TRBV19, with D perhaps TRBD1 (6 bases). V shed 5 bases and J shed 8 bases, with 10 bases lying between them. This CDR3 has 13 residues. Germline V CDR1 and CDR2: LNHDA, SQIVND (reference sequence). The CDR3 is CASSLPGDSPLHF. CDR3 coding DNA: TGTGCCAGTAGTTTACCAGGGGATTCACCCCTCCACTTT.

The chain recombines TRBV10-2 with TRBJ2-7; 11 positions match TRBD1. Looked up from germline, CDR1 is WSHSY and CDR2 is SAAADI. The CDR3 length is 16 residues. V shed 2 bases, J shed 3 bases, and the junction held 6 bases outside the gene matches. This CDR3 reads CASSEGQGQGDYEQYF. Here the CDR3 DNA reads TGCGCCAGCAGTGAGGGCCAGGGACAGGGGGACTACGAGCAGTACTTC.

This chain links TRBV21-1 with TRBJ1-2. TRBV21-1 is assigned pseudogene status. The length of the CDR3 is 13 residues. The CDR3 here is CASPETASYGYTF. CDR3 DNA sequence: TGTGCCAGCCCGGAGACCGCGAGCTATGGCTACACCTTC.

There are many counts of this clone. The chain recombines TRBV7-2 with TRBJ2-5; maybe TRBD2 (6 bases). With 2 bases removed from V and 1 base from J, the gap between germline ends came to 11 bases. CDR1 and CDR2 (germline): SGHTA, FQGNSA. The CDR3 is 15 amino acids. The CDR3 sequence is CASSLLANPQETQYF. As DNA, the CDR3 is TGTGCCAGCAGCTTACTAGCGAATCCCCAAGAGACCCAGTACTTC.

This clone showed up just a few times. The V and J genes are TRBV5-1 and TRBJ2-1; D remains unclear. CDR3 length: 14 amino acids. CDR1 and CDR2 (germline): SGHRS, YFSETQ. V lost 0 bases, J lost 5 bases, and 9 bases lay in between. The CDR3 region is CASSLAVGNNEQFF. Written as DNA, the CDR3 is TGCGCCAGCAGCTTGGCCGTGGGGAACAATGAGCAGTTCTTC.

This clone was seen more than once but under ten times. V usage is TRBV9 and J usage is TRBJ2-3; 9 bases align to TRBD1. Germline V lookup: CDR1 SGDLS, CDR2 YYNGEE. This CDR3 comprises 17 residues. V lost 1 base, J lost 1 base, and 7 bases stayed unmatched. CDR3 in amino acids: CASSVFIQGAGTDTQYF. The CDR3 DNA sequence: TGTGCCAGCAGCGTATTTATACAGGGGGCAGGCACAGATACGCAGTATTTT. The variable domain in full, completed from reference TRBV9 and TRBJ2-3, reads DSGVTQTPKHLITATGQRVTLRCSPRSGDLSVYWYQQSLDQGLQFLIQYYNGEERAKGNILERFSAQQFPDLHSELNLSSLELGDSALYFCASSVFIQGAGTDTQYFGPGTRLTVL.

This clone has just a few counts. The chain employs TRBV25-1 and TRBJ2-3, with D possibly being TRBD1 or TRBD2 (5 bases each). Germline lookup yields CDR1 MGHDK and CDR2 SYGVNS. CDR3 length equals 15 residues. V was shortened by 2 bases and J by 5 bases, with 14 bases between the two germline ends. DNA for the CDR3: TGTGCCAGCAGTGAAGGAGAGGGGCCGGGAGATACGCAGTATTTT. It encodes CASSEGEGPGDTQYF.

The rearrangement uses TRBV4-2 and TRBJ2-5; D is possibly TRBD1 (5 bases). V was shortened by 0 bases and J by 5 bases, with 13 bases between the two germline ends. There are 15 residues in the CDR3. Germline-derived CDR1 and CDR2 are LGHNA and YNFKEQ. In DNA, the CDR3 is TGTGCCAGCAGCCAAGATGGTCAGGGTGGGGAGACCCAGTACTTC. It specifies CASSQDGQGGETQYF.

Regarding this clone: Other DNA variants within this sample encode the same CDR3. The V and J genes are TRBV11-2 and TRBJ2-5; weak D call: TRBD1 (6 bases). This CDR3 comprises 13 residues. Germline V CDR1 and CDR2: SGHAT, FQNNGV. The V end lost 3 bases, the J end lost 3 bases, and 8 bases lay between the germline ends. The CDR3 is CASSFSGEETQYF. Here the CDR3 DNA reads TGTGCCAGCAGCTTCTCAGGGGAAGAGACCCAGTACTTC.

This clone was counted many times. The chain links TRBV14 to TRBJ1-4; maybe TRBD1 (6 bases). The length of the CDR3 is 18 residues. Deletions cut 1 base from V and 1 base from J, with 16 bases between. CDR1 and CDR2 from the germline V gene are SGHDN and FVKESK. The CDR3: CASSQGAWGQRTNEKLFF. Here the CDR3 DNA reads TGTGCCAGCAGCCAAGGGGCCTGGGGGCAAAGAACTAATGAAAAACTGTTTTTT.